This T cell receptor (beta chain) was profiled in a study of cytomegalovirus exposure and HLA in healthy donors. Study-wide points: Many donors carried some public TCRs, although rarity characterized most TCR sequences.

The germline CDR1 and CDR2 sequences are MNHNS and SASEGT. This CDR3 comprises 15 residues. The V segment lost 7 bases and the J segment 0 bases; nucleotides outside the gene matches: 6. The repertoire was sequenced with immunoSEQ multiplex PCR; TCRdb's copy has only in-frame clones and lacks some. The table shows approximately 170,000 clones, with 75% to 90% occurring only once. As for this clone: Its target is unknown.

Donors were drawn from the approximately 120-subject validation cohort, separate from the approximately 700-subject first cohort. The receptor's source is a man aged 18-30 years in good health and CMV-seropositive. The chain couples TRBV6-1 to TRBJ2-3; 8 nucleotides align to TRBD2. The sample taken for sequencing was PBMCs. CDR3 residues: CASKDSGASTDTQYF. CDR3 nucleotides: TGTGCCAGCAAGGATAGCGGGGCAAGCACAGATACGCAGTATTTT.